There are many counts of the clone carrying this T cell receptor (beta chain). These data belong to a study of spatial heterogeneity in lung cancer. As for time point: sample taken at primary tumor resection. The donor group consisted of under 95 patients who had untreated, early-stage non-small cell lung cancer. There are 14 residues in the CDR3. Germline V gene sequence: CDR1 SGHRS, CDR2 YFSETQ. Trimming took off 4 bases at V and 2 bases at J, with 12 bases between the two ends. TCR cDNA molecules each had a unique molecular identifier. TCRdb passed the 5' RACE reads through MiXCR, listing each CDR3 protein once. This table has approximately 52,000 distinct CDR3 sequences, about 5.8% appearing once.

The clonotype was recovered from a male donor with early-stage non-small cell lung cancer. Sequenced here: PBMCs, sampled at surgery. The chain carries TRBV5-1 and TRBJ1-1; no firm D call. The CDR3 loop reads CASSVLGSNTEAFF. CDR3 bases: TGCGCCAGCAGCGTCTTGGGATCCAACACTGAAGCTTTCTTT. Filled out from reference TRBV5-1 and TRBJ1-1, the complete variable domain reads KAGVTQTPRYLIKTRGQQVTLSCSPISGHRSVSWYQQTPGQGLQFLFEYFSETQRNKGNFPGRFSGRQFSNSRSEMNVSTLELGDSALYLCASSVLGSNTEAFFGQGTRLTVV.